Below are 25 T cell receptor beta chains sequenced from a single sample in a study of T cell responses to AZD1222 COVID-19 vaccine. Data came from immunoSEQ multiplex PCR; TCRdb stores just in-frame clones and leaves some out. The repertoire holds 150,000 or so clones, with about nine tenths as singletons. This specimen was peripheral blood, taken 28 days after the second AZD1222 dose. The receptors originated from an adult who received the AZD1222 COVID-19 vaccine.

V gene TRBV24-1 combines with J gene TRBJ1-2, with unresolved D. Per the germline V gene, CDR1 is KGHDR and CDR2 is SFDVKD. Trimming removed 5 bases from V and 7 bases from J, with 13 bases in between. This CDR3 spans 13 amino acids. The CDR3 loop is CATSVKGGVGYTF. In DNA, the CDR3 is TGTGCCACCAGTGTTAAAGGTGGAGTTGGCTACACCTTC.

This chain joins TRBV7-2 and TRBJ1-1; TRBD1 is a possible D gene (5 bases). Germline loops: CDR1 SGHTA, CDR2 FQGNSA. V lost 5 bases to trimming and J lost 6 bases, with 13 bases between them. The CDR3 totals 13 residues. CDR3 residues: CASSLGGIAEAFF. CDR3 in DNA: TGTGCCAGCAGCCTGGGGGGTATCGCTGAAGCTTTCTTT.

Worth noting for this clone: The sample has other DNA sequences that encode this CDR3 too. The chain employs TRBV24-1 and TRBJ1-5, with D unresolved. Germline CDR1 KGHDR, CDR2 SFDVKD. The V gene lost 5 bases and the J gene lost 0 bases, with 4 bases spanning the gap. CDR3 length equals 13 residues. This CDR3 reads CATSAYSNQPQHF. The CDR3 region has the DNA TGTGCCACCAGTGCGTATAGCAATCAGCCCCAGCATTTT.

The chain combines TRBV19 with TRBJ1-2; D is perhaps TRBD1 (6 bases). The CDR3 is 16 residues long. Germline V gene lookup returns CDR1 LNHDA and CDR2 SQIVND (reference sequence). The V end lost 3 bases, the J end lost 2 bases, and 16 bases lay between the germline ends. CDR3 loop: CASSIPGQLRNYGYTF. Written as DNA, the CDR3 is TGTGCCAGTAGTATCCCCGGACAGCTTCGCAACTATGGCTACACCTTC. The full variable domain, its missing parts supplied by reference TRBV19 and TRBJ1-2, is DGGITQSPKYLFRKEGQNVTLSCEQNLNHDAMYWYRQDPGQGLRLIYYSQIVNDFQKGDIAEGYSVSREKKESFPLTVTSAQKNPTAFYLCASSIPGQLRNYGYTFGSGTRLTVV.

The CDR3: CASGSGGAGEQYF. For the CDR3, the DNA is TGCGCCAGCGGATCAGGGGGCGCTGGCGAGCAGTACTTC. This chain links TRBV5-1 with TRBJ2-7; 8 nucleotides line up with TRBD1. Trimming removed 7 bases from V and 6 bases from J; junction bases left unmatched: 9. The V gene's germline CDR1 is SGHRS and CDR2 YFSETQ. The CDR3 length is 13 residues.

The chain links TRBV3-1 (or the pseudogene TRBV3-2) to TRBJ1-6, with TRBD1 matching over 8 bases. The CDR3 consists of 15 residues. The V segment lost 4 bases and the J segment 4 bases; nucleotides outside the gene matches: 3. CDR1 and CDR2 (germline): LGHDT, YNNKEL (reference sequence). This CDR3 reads CASSPGQGYNSPLHF. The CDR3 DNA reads TGTGCCAGCAGCCCAGGACAGGGATATAATTCACCCCTCCACTTT.

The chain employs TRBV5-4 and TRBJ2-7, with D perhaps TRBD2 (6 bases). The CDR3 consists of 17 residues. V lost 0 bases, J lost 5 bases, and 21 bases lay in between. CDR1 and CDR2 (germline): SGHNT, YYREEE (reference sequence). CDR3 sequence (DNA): TGTGCCAGCAGCTTGGGTGGTCTAGGGATGGCGGGACACGAGCAGTACTTC. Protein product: CASSLGGLGMAGHEQYF.

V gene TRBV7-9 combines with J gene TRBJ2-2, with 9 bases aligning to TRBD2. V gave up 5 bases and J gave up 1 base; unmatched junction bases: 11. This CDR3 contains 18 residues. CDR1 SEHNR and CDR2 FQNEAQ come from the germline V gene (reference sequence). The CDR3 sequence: CASSRRRQREVNTGELFF. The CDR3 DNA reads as TGTGCCAGCAGCCGCCGGAGGCAGCGGGAGGTGAACACCGGGGAGCTGTTTTTT.

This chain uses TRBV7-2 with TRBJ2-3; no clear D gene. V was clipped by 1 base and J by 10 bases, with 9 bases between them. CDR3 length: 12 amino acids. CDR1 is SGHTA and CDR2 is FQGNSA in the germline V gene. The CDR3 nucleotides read TGTGCCAGCAGCTTAGTGGGTAAAGCGCAGTATTTT. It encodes CASSLVGKAQYF.

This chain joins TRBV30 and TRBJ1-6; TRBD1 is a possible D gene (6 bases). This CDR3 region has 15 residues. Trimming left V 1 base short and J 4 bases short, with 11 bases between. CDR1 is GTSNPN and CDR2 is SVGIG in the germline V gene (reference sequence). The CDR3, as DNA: TGTGCCTGGAGTGCCGAGGGACATTATAATTCACCCCTCCACTTT. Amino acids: CAWSAEGHYNSPLHF.

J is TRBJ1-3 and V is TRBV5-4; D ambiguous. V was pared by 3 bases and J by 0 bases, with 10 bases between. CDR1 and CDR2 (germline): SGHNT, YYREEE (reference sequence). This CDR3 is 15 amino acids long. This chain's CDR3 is CASSSAASSGNTIYF. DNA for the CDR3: TGTGCCAGCAGCTCTGCCGCTAGCTCTGGAAACACCATATATTTT.

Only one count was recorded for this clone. Written as DNA, the CDR3 is TGTGCCACCAGCAGAGGTATAGCGGGAGGCACCTACAATGAGCAGTTCTTC. It codes for CATSRGIAGGTYNEQFF. The V call is TRBV15, the J call TRBJ2-1; 10 positions match TRBD2. Per the germline V gene, CDR1 is LNHNV and CDR2 is YYDKDF (reference sequence). This CDR3 contains 17 residues. J lost 2 bases, V lost 1 base, and 5 bases had no gene match. The full variable domain, its missing parts supplied by reference TRBV15 and TRBJ2-1, is DAMVIQNPRYQVTQFGKPVTLSCSQTLNHNVMYWYQQKSSQAPKLLFHYYDKDFNNEADTPDNFQSRRPNTSFCFLDIRSPGLGDTAMYLCATSRGIAGGTYNEQFFGPGTRLTVL.

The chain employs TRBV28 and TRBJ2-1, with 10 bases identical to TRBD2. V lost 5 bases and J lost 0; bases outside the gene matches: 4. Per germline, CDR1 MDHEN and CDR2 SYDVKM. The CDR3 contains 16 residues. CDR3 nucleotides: TGTGCCAGCAGTCAAGCGGGAGGGCCCTCCTACAATGAGCAGTTCTTC. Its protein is CASSQAGGPSYNEQFF.

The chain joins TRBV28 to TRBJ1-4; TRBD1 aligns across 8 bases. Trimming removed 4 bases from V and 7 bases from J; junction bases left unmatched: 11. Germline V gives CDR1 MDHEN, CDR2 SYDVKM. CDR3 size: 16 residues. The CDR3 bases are TGTGCCAGCAGTTACAGCACAGGGGGTGGGAGTGAAAAACTGTTTTTT. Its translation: CASSYSTGGGSEKLFF.

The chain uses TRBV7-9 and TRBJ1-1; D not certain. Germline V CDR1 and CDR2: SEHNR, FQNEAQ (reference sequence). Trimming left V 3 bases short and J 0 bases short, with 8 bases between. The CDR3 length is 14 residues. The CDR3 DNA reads TGTGCCAGCAGCTTGGCTACACTGAACACTGAAGCTTTCTTT. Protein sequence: CASSLATLNTEAFF. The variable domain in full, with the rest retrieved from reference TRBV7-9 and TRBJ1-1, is DTGVSQNPRHKITKRGQNVTFRCDPISEHNRLYWYRQTLGQGPEFLTYFQNEAQLEKSRLLSDRFSAERPKGSFSTLEIQRTEQGDSAMYLCASSLATLNTEAFFGQGTRLTVV.

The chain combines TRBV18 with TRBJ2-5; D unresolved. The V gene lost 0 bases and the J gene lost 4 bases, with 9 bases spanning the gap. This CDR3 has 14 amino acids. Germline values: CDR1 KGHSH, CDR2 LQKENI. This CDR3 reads CASSPPTSRETQYF. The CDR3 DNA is TGTGCCAGCTCACCACCAACATCTCGAGAGACCCAGTACTTC.

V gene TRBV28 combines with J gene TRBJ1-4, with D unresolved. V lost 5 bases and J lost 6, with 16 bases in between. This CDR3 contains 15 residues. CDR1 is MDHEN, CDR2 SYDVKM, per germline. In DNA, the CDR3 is TGTGCCAGCAGTGGCCCAAATCCAGGAGATGAAAAACTGTTTTTT. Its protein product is CASSGPNPGDEKLFF.

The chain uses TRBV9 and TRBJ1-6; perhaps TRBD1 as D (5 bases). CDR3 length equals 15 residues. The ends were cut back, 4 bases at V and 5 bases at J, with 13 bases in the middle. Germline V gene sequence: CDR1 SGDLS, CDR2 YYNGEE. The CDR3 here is CASSPSGGDNSPLHF. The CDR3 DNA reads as TGTGCCAGCAGCCCTAGTGGGGGAGATAATTCACCCCTCCACTTT.

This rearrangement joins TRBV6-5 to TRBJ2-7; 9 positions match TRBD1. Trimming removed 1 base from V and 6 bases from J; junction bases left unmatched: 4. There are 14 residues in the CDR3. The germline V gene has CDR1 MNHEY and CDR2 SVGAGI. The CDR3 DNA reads TGTGCCAGCAGTTACTTGGGACAGGGTGGCGAGCAGTACTTC. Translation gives CASSYLGQGGEQYF.

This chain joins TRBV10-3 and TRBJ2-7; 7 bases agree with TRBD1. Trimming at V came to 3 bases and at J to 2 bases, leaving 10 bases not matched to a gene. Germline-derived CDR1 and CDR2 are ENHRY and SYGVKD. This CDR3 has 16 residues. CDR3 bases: TGTGCCATCAGTGATGAAGGGGGCTATAAACCCTACGAGCAGTACTTC. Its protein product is CAISDEGGYKPYEQYF.

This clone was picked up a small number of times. For the CDR3, the DNA is TGTGCCAGCAGCCCGGACAGGAACTATGGCTACACCTTC. It codes for CASSPDRNYGYTF. The V call is TRBV7-9, the J call TRBJ1-2, with 7 nucleotides matching TRBD1. The V and J ends lost 5 bases and 2 bases, in that order; junction bases with no gene match: 2. CDR1 and CDR2 from the germline V gene are SEHNR and FQNEAQ (reference sequence). This CDR3 contains 13 residues.

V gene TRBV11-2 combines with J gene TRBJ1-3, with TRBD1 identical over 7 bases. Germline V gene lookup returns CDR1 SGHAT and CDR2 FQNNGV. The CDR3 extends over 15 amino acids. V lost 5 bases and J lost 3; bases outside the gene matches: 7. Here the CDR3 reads CASSLGQTVGNTIYF. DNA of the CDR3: TGTGCCAGCAGCCTGGGACAGACCGTTGGAAACACCATATATTTT. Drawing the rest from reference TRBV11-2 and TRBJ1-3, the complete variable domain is EAGVAQSPRYKIIEKRQSVAFWCNPISGHATLYWYQQILGQGPKLLIQFQNNGVVDDSQLPKDRFSAERLKGVDSTLKIQPAKLEDSAVYLCASSLGQTVGNTIYFGEGSWLTVV.

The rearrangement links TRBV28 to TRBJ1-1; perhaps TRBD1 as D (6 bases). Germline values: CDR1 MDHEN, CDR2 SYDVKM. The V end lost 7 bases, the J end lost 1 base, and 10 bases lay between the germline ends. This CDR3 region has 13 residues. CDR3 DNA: TGTGCCAGCACAGGGGTGGAGAACACTGAAGCTTTCTTT. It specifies CASTGVENTEAFF.

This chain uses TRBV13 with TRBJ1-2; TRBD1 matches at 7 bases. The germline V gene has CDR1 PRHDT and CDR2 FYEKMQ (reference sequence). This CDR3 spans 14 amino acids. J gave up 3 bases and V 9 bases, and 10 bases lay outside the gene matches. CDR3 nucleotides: TGTGCCAGTTTCTACAGGGGTGAGTACTATGGCTACACCTTC. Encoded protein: CASFYRGEYYGYTF.

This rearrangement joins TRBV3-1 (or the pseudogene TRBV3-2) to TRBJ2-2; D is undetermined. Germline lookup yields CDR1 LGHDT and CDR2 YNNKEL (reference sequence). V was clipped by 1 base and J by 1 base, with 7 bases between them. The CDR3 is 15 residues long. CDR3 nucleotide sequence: TGTGCCAGCAGCCAAGCAATCAGGAACACCGGGGAGCTGTTTTTT. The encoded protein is CASSQAIRNTGELFF.